A single sample gave rise to the 25 T cell receptor beta chains below, sequenced in a study of beta chain features in type 1 diabetes. Study outcomes and limitations: All four CD4+ subsets of Type 1 diabetes patients contained TCRB CDR3s that were moderately but significantly shorter.

The investigators reverse transcribed all of the isolated RNA, so they sequenced expressed TCRB transcripts. Libraries were prepared by immunoSEQ multiplex PCR; TCRdb keeps only in-frame clonotypes and omits some of them. In the table there are hundreds of thousands of clones, under 13% of which are singletons. Their antigens are not known. The sequencing sample was made of naive CD4+ T cells from blood. Source of these receptors: a man aged 30-40 years with type 1 diabetes.

The V call is TRBV28, the J call TRBJ2-3; TRBD2 matches at 10 bases. The J segment lost 7 bases and the V segment lost 2 bases, leaving 6 bases of the junction unmatched. The CDR3 is 15 amino acids. In germline, CDR1 is MDHEN, CDR2 SYDVKM. The CDR3 region has the DNA TGTGCCAGCAGTTTACCTAGCGGGGGAATTCATACGCAGTATTTT. This sequence encodes CASSLPSGGIHTQYF.

The CDR3 is CASSDNRDRGAFF. In nucleotides, the CDR3 is TGTGCCAGCTCTGACAACAGGGACAGGGGAGCTTTCTTT. The V gene is TRBV18, the J gene TRBJ1-1, with 10 nucleotides matching TRBD1. The CDR3 is made up of 13 amino acids. From germline, CDR1 is KGHSH and CDR2 LQKENI. V dropped 6 bases and J dropped 10; count of bases not matched to a gene: 8.

As DNA, the CDR3 is TGCAGTGCGAGGAGGGAGGGTGGCTACACCTTC. Its protein is CSARREGGYTF. The rearrangement uses TRBV20-1 and TRBJ1-2; D is uncertain. The CDR3 extends over 11 amino acids. V lost 6 bases to trimming and J lost 7 bases, with 12 bases between them. CDR1 DFQATT and CDR2 SNEGSKA come from the germline V gene (reference sequence).

This clone was seen a few times. The rearrangement joins TRBV7-3 to TRBJ2-7, with D perhaps matching TRBD1 (6 bases). The V end lost 5 bases, the J end lost 2 bases, and 16 bases lay between the germline ends. Germline V gene lookup returns CDR1 SGHTA and CDR2 FQGTGA. The length of the CDR3 is 15 residues. CDR3 loop: CASSPAGTRTYEQYF. The CDR3 DNA reads as TGTGCCAGCAGCCCAGCAGGGACAAGGACCTACGAGCAGTACTTC.

The chain employs TRBV28 and TRBJ1-1; no clear D. The length of the CDR3 is 14 residues. Germline V CDR1 and CDR2: MDHEN, SYDVKM. The V end was cut by 6 bases, the J end by 1 base, with 12 bases between. The CDR3 protein is CASSASVKNTEAFF. In DNA form, the CDR3 reads TGTGCCAGCAGCGCCTCGGTTAAGAACACTGAAGCTTTCTTT.

In this sample, this clone turned up a few times. The chain joins TRBV7-9 to TRBJ2-1, with D unclear. The V end lost 4 bases, the J end lost 6 bases, and 10 bases lay between the germline ends. CDR3 length: 13 residues. In germline, CDR1 is SEHNR, CDR2 FQNEAQ (reference sequence). CDR3 DNA: TGTGCCAGCAGCTCCTCCGCAGGCAATGAGCAGTTCTTC. This codes for CASSSSAGNEQFF.

This clone came up a few times. V and J are TRBV7-9 and TRBJ2-5; 8 bases are shared with TRBD1. Germline CDR1 SEHNR, CDR2 FQNEAQ (reference sequence). The CDR3 length is 14 residues. Trimming took 5 bases from V and 6 from J; bases not matched to a gene: 8. The CDR3 DNA reads as TGTGCCAGCAGCCCAGGGGGCCAGTGGAAGACCCAGTACTTC. This translates into CASSPGGQWKTQYF.

In this sample, this clone turned up a few times. The chain combines TRBV7-8 with TRBJ1-5; no firm D call. CDR3 length: 16 residues. CDR1 and CDR2 (germline): SGHVS, FQNEAQ. V gave up 6 bases and J gave up 5 bases, with 20 bases separating them. For the CDR3, the DNA is TGTGCCAGCAGTAACATTCCCCCGGGAGGACATCAGCCCCAGCATTTT. This gives the protein CASSNIPPGGHQPQHF.

This clone appeared a few times. This chain joins TRBV7-2 and TRBJ1-1, with D hard to call. V gave up 3 bases and J gave up 3 bases, with 2 bases separating them. The CDR3 consists of 11 residues. Germline values: CDR1 SGHTA, CDR2 FQGNSA. The CDR3 is CASSFDTEAFF. The CDR3 nucleotides read TGTGCCAGCAGCTTCGACACTGAAGCTTTCTTT.

The CDR3 protein is CASSPGTYGYTF. The CDR3 DNA reads TGTGCCAGCAGTCCCGGGACATATGGCTACACCTTC. The chain combines TRBV6-5 with TRBJ1-2, with D possibly being TRBD1 (6 bases). Germline V gene lookup returns CDR1 MNHEY and CDR2 SVGAGI. The V end lost 5 bases, the J end lost 5 bases, and 9 bases lay between the germline ends. The CDR3 has 12 residues.

V is TRBV2 and J is TRBJ1-1, with 8 nucleotides matching TRBD1. The ends lost 5 bases at V and 3 bases at J; junction bases unmatched: 5. CDR1 is SNHLY and CDR2 is FYNNEI in the germline V gene. This CDR3 comprises 14 residues. DNA for the CDR3: TGTGCCAGCAGTTTGACAGGGGCGGACACTGAAGCTTTCTTT. It codes for CASSLTGADTEAFF.

The rearrangement uses TRBV19 and TRBJ2-1, with D tentatively TRBD1 (5 bases). Trimming pared 5 bases from V and 5 bases from J, leaving 7 bases between. The CDR3 runs 12 residues. Germline V gene lookup returns CDR1 LNHDA and CDR2 SQIVND (reference sequence). Here the CDR3 DNA reads TGTGCCAGTAGTGGCAGGGACAATGAGCAGTTCTTC. It specifies CASSGRDNEQFF.

This clone has a handful of counts. The chain uses TRBV4-1 and TRBJ1-1, with D possibly TRBD1 on 6 matching bases. The V gene's germline CDR1 is MGHRA and CDR2 YSYEKL. V was trimmed by 4 bases and J by 11 bases, leaving 23 bases between them. The CDR3 consists of 15 residues. CDR3 sequence reads: CASSLVGAGDHRAFF. CDR3 in DNA: TGCGCCAGCAGCCTAGTCGGGGCAGGGGATCATCGGGCTTTCTTT.

The chain joins TRBV30 to TRBJ1-2; tentatively, D is TRBD1 (5 bases). V lost 6 bases, J lost 3 bases, and 14 bases lay in between. The length of the CDR3 is 13 residues. Germline CDR1 is GTSNPN and CDR2 is SVGIG (reference sequence). The CDR3 loop reads CACRRVGDYGYTF. CDR3 coding DNA: TGTGCCTGTCGCAGGGTCGGTGACTATGGCTACACCTTC.

This clone was recorded a few times. The chain links TRBV5-1 to TRBJ2-7; 7 bases match TRBD1. CDR1 SGHRS and CDR2 YFSETQ come from the germline V gene. This CDR3 is built from 14 residues. Losses at the gene ends were 2 bases for V and 0 bases for J; bases not matched to a gene: 2. CDR3 loop: CASSLTGVSYEQYF. CDR3 nucleotide sequence: TGCGCCAGCAGCTTAACAGGGGTCTCCTACGAGCAGTACTTC.

This clone has only a few counts. The chain is built from TRBV11-1 and TRBJ2-2; TRBD1 agrees at 7 bases. The V gene's germline CDR1 is SGHAT and CDR2 FQDESV (reference sequence). Germline trimming cut 6 bases from V and 0 bases from J; bases unmatched to any gene: 7. This CDR3 comprises 16 residues. The CDR3 sequence is CASSTRTGTNTGELFF. CDR3 coding DNA: TGTGCCAGCAGTACTAGGACAGGAACGAACACCGGGGAGCTGTTTTTT.

This clone was seen only a few times. The chain combines TRBV18 with TRBJ1-1; D perhaps matches TRBD1 (6 bases). This CDR3 is 15 amino acids long. Looked up from germline, CDR1 is KGHSH and CDR2 is LQKENI. V lost 6 bases, J lost 2 bases, and 16 bases lay in between. CDR3 in DNA: TGTGCCAGCTCCCAGCAACAGGGAAGAAACACTGAAGCTTTCTTT. It is translated as CASSQQQGRNTEAFF.

This clone was found a few times. This chain connects TRBV25-1 to TRBJ1-2; 11 bases fit TRBD1. Per germline, CDR1 MGHDK and CDR2 SYGVNS. CDR3 length equals 12 residues. V was pared by 7 bases and J by 8 bases, with 3 bases of the junction left unmatched. The DNA for the CDR3 is TGTGCCAGCAAAAGGACAGGGGGCGGCTACACCTTC. This encodes CASKRTGGGYTF.

V gene TRBV5-4 combines with J gene TRBJ2-7; 10 nucleotides align to TRBD2. Germline lookup yields CDR1 SGHNT and CDR2 YYREEE (reference sequence). The CDR3 is 14 amino acids. Trimming cost V 4 bases and J 4 bases; bases outside gene matches: 5. The CDR3 nucleotides are TGTGCCAGCAGCCTAGCGGGGGCCCCTTACGAGCAGTACTTC. The encoded protein is CASSLAGAPYEQYF.

The V and J genes are TRBV7-6 and TRBJ1-1; D may be TRBD1 (6 bases). This CDR3 contains 15 residues. Per the germline V gene, CDR1 is SGHVS and CDR2 is FNYEAQ. Trimming shortened V by 1 base and J by 1 base, and 10 bases separated the two germline ends. CDR3 amino acids: CASSLVQGQNTEAFF. The CDR3 DNA is TGTGCCAGCAGCTTAGTGCAGGGGCAGAACACTGAAGCTTTCTTT.

The V gene is TRBV2, the J gene TRBJ1-4; the match to TRBD1 covers 9 bases. Germline-derived CDR1 and CDR2 are SNHLY and FYNNEI. V dropped 7 bases and J dropped 5; count of bases not matched to a gene: 5. This CDR3 spans 14 amino acids. The CDR3 protein is CASKPDRGNEKLFF. CDR3 sequence (DNA): TGTGCCAGCAAACCGGACAGGGGCAATGAAAAACTGTTTTTT.

The gene calls are TRBV9 and TRBJ2-1; 10 bases match TRBD1. J lost 8 bases, V lost 3 bases, and 14 bases had no gene match. This CDR3 region has 17 residues. In germline, CDR1 is SGDLS, CDR2 YYNGEE. CDR3 nucleotides: TGTGCCAGCAGCGCGTACGACCCGGGACAGGGGATGCATGAGCAGTTCTTC. This translates into CASSAYDPGQGMHEQFF.

The chain couples TRBV5-4 to TRBJ1-2; 9 positions agree with TRBD1. CDR1 is SGHNT, CDR2 YYREEE, per germline (reference sequence). The V segment lost 3 bases and the J segment 8 bases; nucleotides outside the gene matches: 11. The CDR3 is 15 residues long. The CDR3 here is CASSSGTGRDRGYTF. The CDR3 DNA follows: TGTGCCAGCAGCTCGGGGACAGGGAGGGACAGGGGCTACACCTTC.

This clone occurred a few times. The CDR3 nucleotides read TGTGCCAGCAGCGTAGGGCAGCGGGGGCACACCGGGGAGCTGTTTTTT. It specifies CASSVGQRGHTGELFF. The chain links TRBV9 to TRBJ2-2; 8 bases line up with TRBD2. This CDR3 is 16 amino acids long. With 0 bases clipped from V and 3 bases from J, the junction kept 4 bases outside the gene matches. Per germline, CDR1 SGDLS and CDR2 YYNGEE.

V gene TRBV2 combines with J gene TRBJ2-1; 11 bases match TRBD2. The CDR3 sequence is 14 residues long. CDR1 and CDR2 (germline): SNHLY, FYNNEI. J was trimmed by 9 bases and V by 10 bases; bases with no gene match: 11. CDR3 DNA sequence: TGTGCCAAGAAGAGACTAGCGGGGCGAGGTGAGCAGTTCTTC. Its protein is CAKKRLAGRGEQFF.